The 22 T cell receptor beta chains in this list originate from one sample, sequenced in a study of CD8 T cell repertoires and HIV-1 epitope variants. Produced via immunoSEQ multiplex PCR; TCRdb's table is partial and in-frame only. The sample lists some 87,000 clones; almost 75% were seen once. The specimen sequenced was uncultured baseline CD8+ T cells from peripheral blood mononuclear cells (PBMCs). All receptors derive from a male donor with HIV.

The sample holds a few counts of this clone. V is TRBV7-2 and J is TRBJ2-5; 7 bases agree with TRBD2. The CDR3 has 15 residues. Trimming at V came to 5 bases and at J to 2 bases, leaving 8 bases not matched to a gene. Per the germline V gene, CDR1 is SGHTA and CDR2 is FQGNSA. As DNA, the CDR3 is TGTGCCAGCAGCCCCCCCGGGGGAGGGCAAGAGACCCAGTACTTC. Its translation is CASSPPGGGQETQYF.

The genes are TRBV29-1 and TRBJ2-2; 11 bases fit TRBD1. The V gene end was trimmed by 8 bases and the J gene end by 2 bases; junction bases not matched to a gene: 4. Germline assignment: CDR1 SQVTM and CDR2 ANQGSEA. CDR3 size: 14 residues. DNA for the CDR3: TGCAGCTCAAGGACAGGGGGCAACACCGGGGAGCTGTTTTTT. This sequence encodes CSSRTGGNTGELFF.

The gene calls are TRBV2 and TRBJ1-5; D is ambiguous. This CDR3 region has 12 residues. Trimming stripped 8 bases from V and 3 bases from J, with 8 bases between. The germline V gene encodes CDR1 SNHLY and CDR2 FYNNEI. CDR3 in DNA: TGTGCCAGCCACAGATCCAATCAGCCCCAGCATTTT. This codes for CASHRSNQPQHF.

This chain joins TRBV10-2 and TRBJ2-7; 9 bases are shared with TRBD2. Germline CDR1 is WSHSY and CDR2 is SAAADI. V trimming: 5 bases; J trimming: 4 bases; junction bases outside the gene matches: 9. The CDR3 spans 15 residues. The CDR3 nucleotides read TGCGCCAGCAGTCCCCCGGGACTAGCCCAGTACGAGCAGTACTTC. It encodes CASSPPGLAQYEQYF.

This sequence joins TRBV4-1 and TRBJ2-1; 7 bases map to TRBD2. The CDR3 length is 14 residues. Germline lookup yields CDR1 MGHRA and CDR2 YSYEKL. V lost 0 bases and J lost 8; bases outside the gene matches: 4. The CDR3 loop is CASSQERREDEQFF. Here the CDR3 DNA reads TGCGCCAGCAGCCAAGAGCGTCGGGAGGATGAGCAGTTCTTC.

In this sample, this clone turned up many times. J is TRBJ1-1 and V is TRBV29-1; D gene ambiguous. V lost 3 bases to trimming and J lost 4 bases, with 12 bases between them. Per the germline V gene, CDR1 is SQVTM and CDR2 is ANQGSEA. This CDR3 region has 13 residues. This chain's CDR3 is CSVDGIPLTEAFF. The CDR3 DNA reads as TGCAGCGTTGATGGGATACCTCTCACTGAAGCTTTCTTT.

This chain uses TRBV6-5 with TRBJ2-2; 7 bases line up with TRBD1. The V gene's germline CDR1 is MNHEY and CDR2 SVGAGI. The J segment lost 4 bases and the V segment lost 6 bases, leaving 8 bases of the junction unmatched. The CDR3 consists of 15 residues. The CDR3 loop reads CASRRGTDRTGELFF. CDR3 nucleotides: TGTGCCAGCAGGAGAGGGACAGATCGCACCGGGGAGCTGTTTTTT.

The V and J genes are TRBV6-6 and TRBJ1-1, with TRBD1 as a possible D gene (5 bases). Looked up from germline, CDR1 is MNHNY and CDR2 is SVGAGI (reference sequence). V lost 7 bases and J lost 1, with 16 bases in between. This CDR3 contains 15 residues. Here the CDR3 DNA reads TGTGCCAGCAAGGGCCGGGGGGACCCGAACACTGAAGCTTTCTTT. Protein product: CASKGRGDPNTEAFF.

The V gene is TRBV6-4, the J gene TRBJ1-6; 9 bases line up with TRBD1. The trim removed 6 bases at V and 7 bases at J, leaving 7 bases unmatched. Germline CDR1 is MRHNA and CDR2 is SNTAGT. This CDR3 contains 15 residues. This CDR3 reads CASRAGTGRNSPLHF. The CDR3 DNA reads TGTGCCAGCAGAGCCGGGACAGGGAGAAATTCACCCCTCCACTTT.

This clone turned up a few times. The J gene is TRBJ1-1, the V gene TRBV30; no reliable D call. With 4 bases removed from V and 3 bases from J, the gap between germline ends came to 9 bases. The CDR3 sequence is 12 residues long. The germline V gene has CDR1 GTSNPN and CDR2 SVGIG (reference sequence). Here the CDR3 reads CAWIPAYTEAFF. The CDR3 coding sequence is TGTGCCTGGATTCCTGCTTACACTGAAGCTTTCTTT.

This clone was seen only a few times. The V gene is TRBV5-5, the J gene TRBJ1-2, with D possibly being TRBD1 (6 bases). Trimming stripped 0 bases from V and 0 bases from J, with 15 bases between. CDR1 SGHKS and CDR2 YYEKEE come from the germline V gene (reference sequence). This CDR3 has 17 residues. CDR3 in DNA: TGTGCCAGCAGCTTGGCGCGGGGGCACTCGTCTAACTATGGCTACACCTTC. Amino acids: CASSLARGHSSNYGYTF.

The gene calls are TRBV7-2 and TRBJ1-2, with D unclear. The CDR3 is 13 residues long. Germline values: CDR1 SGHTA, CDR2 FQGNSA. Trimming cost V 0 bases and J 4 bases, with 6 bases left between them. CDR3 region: CASSLALSYGYTF. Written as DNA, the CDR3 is TGTGCCAGCAGCTTAGCCCTCAGCTATGGCTACACCTTC. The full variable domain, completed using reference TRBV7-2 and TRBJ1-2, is GAGVSQSPSNKVTEKGKDVELRCDPISGHTALYWYRQSLGQGLEFLIYFQGNSAPDKSGLPSDRFSAERTGGSVSTLTIQRTQQEDSAVYLCASSLALSYGYTFGSGTRLTVV.

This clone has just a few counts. The CDR3 reads CASSRRNYNEQFF. The CDR3 DNA sequence: TGTGCCAGCAGCCGCAGAAACTACAATGAGCAGTTCTTC. V is TRBV7-6 and J is TRBJ2-1; D is unclear. Trimming took 5 bases from V and 3 from J, leaving 8 bases between them. The CDR3 sequence is 13 residues long. The germline V gene encodes CDR1 SGHVS and CDR2 FNYEAQ.

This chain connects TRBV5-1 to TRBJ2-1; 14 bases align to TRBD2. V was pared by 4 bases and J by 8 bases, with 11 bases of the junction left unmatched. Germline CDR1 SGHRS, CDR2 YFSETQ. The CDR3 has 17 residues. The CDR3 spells CASSPQSPGLAGDEQFF. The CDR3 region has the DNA TGCGCCAGCAGCCCCCAGTCTCCGGGACTAGCGGGGGATGAGCAGTTCTTC.

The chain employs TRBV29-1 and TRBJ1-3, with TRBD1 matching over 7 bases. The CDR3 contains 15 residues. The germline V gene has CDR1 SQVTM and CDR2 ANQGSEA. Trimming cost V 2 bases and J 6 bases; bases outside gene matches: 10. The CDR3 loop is CSVESRAGGENTIYF. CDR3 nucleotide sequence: TGCAGCGTTGAATCCCGCGCAGGGGGAGAAAACACCATATATTTT. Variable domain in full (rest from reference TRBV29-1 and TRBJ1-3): SAVISQKPSRDICQRGTSLTIQCQVDSQVTMMFWYRQQPGQSLTLIATANQGSEATYESGFVIDKFPISRPNLTFSTLTVSNMSPEDSSIYLCSVESRAGGENTIYFGEGSWLTVV.

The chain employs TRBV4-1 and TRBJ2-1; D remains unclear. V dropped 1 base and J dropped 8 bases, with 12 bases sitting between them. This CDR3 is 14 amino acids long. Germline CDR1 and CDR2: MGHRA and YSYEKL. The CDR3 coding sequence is TGCGCCAGCAGCCAAGTTCCCGTTCGGGATGAGCAGTTCTTC. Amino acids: CASSQVPVRDEQFF.

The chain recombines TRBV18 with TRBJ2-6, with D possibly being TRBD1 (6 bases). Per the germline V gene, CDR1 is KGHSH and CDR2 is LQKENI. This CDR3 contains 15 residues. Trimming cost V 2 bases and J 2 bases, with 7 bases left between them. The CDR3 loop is CASSPTGTGANVLTF. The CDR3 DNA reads TGTGCCAGCTCACCAACAGGGACTGGGGCCAACGTCCTGACTTTC.

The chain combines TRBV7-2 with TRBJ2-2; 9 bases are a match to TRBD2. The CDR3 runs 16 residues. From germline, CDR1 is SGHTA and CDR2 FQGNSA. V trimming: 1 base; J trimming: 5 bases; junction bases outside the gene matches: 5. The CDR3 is CASSLGLAGSTGELFF. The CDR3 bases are TGTGCCAGCAGCTTAGGGCTAGCGGGATCTACCGGGGAGCTGTTTTTT.

In DNA form, the CDR3 reads TGTGCCAGTAGTATGGGTTCGGGAAATCGGAATCAGCCCCAGCATTTT. Amino acid sequence: CASSMGSGNRNQPQHF. V usage is TRBV19 and J usage is TRBJ1-5, with no clear D. V shed 3 bases and J shed 4 bases, with 16 bases lying between them. Germline-derived CDR1 and CDR2 are LNHDA and SQIVND (reference sequence). The CDR3 sequence is 16 residues long.

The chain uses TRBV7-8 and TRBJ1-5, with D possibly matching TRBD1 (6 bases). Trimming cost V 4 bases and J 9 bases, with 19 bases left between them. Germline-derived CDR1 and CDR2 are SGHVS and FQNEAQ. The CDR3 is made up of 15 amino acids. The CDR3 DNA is TGTGCCAGCAGCTCAAACCGACAGGTAACAGGGCCCCAGCATTTT. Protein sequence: CASSSNRQVTGPQHF.

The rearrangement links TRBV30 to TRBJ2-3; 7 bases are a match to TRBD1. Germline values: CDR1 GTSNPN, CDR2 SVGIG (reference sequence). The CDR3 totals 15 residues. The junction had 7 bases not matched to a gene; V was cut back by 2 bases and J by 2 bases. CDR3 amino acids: CAWSSGGQLTDTQYF. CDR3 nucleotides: TGTGCCTGGAGTTCAGGGGGTCAACTCACAGATACGCAGTATTTT.

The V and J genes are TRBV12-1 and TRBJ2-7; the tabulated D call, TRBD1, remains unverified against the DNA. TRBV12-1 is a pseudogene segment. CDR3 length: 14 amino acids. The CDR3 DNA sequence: TGTGCCAGCAGCTCACGACAGGTCCTGGGGGAGCAGTACTTC. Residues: CASSSRQVLGEQYF.